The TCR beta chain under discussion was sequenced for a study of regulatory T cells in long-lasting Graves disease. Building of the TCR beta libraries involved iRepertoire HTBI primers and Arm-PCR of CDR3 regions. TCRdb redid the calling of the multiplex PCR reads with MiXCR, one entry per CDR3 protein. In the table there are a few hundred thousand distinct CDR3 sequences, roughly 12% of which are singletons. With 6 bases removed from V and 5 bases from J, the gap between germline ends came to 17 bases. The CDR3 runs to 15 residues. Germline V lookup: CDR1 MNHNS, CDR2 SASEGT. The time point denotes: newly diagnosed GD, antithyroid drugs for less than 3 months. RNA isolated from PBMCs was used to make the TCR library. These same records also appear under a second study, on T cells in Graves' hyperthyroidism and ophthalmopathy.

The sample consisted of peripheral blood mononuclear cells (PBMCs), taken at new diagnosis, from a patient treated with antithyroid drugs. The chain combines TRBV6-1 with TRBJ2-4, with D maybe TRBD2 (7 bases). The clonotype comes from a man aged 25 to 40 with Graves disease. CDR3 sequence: CASRLGGGAQNIQYF. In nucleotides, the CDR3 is TGTGCCAGCAGGTTAGGTGGGGGGGCCCAAAACATTCAGTACTTC.